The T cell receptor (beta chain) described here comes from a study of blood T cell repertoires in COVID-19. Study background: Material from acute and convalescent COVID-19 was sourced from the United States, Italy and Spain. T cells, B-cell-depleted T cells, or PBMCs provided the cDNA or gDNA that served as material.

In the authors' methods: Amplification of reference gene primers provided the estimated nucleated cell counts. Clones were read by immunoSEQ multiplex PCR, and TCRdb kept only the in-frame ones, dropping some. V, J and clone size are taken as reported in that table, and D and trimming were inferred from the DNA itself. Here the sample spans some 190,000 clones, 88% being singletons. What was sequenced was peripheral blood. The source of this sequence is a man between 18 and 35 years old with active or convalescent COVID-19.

The CDR3 is CASSETAVMNTEAFF. The CDR3 nucleotides read TGTGCCAGCAGTGAAACAGCGGTGATGAACACTGAAGCTTTCTTT. The chain is built from TRBV2 and TRBJ1-1; D is uncertain. V lost 2 bases and J lost 0, with 10 bases in between. The CDR3 runs to 15 residues. Germline CDR1 reads SNHLY; CDR2 reads FYNNEI.